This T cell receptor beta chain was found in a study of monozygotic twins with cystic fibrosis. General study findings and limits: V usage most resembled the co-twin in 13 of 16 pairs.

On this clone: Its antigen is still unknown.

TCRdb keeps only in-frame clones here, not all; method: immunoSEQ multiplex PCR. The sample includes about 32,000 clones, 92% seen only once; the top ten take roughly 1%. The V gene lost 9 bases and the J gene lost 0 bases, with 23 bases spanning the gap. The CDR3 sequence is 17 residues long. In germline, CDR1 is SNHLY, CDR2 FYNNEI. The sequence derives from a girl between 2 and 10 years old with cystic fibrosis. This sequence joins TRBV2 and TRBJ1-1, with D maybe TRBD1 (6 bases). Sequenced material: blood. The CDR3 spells CARPNKGGLGMNTEAFF. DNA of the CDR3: TGTGCCAGGCCAAATAAAGGGGGGCTAGGGATGAACACTGAAGCTTTCTTT. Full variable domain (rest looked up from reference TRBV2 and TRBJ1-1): EPEVTQTPSHQVTQMGQEVILRCVPISNHLYFYWYRQILGQKVEFLVSFYNNEISEKSEIFDDQFSVERPDGSNFTLKIRSTKLEDSAMYFCARPNKGGLGMNTEAFFGQGTRLTVV.